Following are 4 T cell receptor beta chains from one sample sequenced in a study of OX40 agonist ivuxolimab in advanced cancers. Repertoires were generated with immunoSEQ multiplex PCR, while TCRdb's copy carries only in-frame clones and drops some. Of under 85,000 clones in the sample, roughly 92% were seen once. The material sequenced was CD4+ or CD8+ T cells sorted from blood, taken in a trial of the OX40 agonist ivuxolimab. These receptors originate from an adult with an advanced solid tumor such as melanoma, head and neck, liver or kidney cancer.

The rearrangement uses TRBV5-6 and TRBJ2-3; TRBD2 matches 10 bases. V gave up 4 bases and J gave up 0 bases; unmatched junction bases: 5. CDR3 length: 16 residues. Germline V gene data show CDR1 as SGHDT and CDR2 as YYEEEE. Here the CDR3 DNA reads TGTGCCAGCAGCAGCCTGACTAGCGGGAGCACAGATACGCAGTATTTT. It codes for CASSSLTSGSTDTQYF.

The chain has TRBV7-9 and TRBJ1-5; D not resolved. Germline lookup yields CDR1 SEHNR and CDR2 FQNEAQ (reference sequence). This CDR3 region has 15 residues. V was cut by 2 bases and J by 0 bases, with 8 bases left in between. The CDR3: CASSLRTSSNQPQHF. The CDR3 DNA reads TGTGCCAGCAGCTTAAGGACCTCTAGCAATCAGCCCCAGCATTTT.

The chain couples TRBV27 to TRBJ1-2, with D uncertain. The CDR3 sequence is 14 residues long. V gave up 6 bases and J gave up 7 bases, with 18 bases separating them. Germline V lookup: CDR1 MNHEY, CDR2 SMNVEV (reference sequence). CDR3 DNA sequence: TGTGCCAGCAGCCTCCTCCCCCCGCCGGGTGGCTACACCTTC. Translating gives CASSLLPPPGGYTF.

The chain has TRBV9 and TRBJ1-3, with unresolved D. In germline, CDR1 is SGDLS, CDR2 YYNGEE. Trimming shortened V by 6 bases and J by 6 bases, and 13 bases separated the two germline ends. This CDR3 contains 13 residues. CDR3 nucleotide sequence: TGTGCCAGCAATCAAGGAGAACTAAACACCATATATTTT. Its translation: CASNQGELNTIYF.